Listed here are 25 T cell receptor beta chains from one sample, sequenced in a study of Ad26.COV2.S vaccination and SARS-CoV-2 variants. The treatment here: 19 received Ad26.COV2.S at low or high dose, single or two shots; five or six received placebo; per-sample allocation not given. Sampling occurred on day 63 after the first vaccine or placebo injection. Some clones are missing from TCRdb's copy, which holds only in-frame ones; the method was immunoSEQ multiplex PCR. There are about 410,000 clones in the sample; 92% occur only once, and roughly 1.7% lies in the top ten. Source: peripheral blood, taken in a trial of Ad26.COV2.S vaccine versus placebo. The receptors were sampled from a person between 18 and 59 years old who received the Ad26.COV2.S COVID-19 vaccine or a placebo.

The J gene is TRBJ1-2, the V gene TRBV4-3, with D possibly being TRBD1 (5 bases). CDR3 length: 16 amino acids. Trimming took off 3 bases at V and 6 bases at J, with 20 bases between the two ends. The germline V gene has CDR1 LGHNA and CDR2 YSLEER. Here the CDR3 reads CASSQGRAGTENGYTF. The CDR3 DNA reads as TGCGCCAGCAGCCAGGGTCGTGCGGGGACTGAGAATGGCTACACCTTC.

The chain combines TRBV5-5 with TRBJ1-6; 7 bases map to TRBD1. Germline lookup yields CDR1 SGHKS and CDR2 YYEKEE (reference sequence). This CDR3 is 15 amino acids long. Trimming removed 4 bases from V and 8 bases from J; junction bases left unmatched: 9. CDR3 residues: CASSGTDAIHSPLHF. The CDR3 DNA reads TGTGCCAGCAGCGGGACAGACGCAATCCATTCACCCCTCCACTTT.

This rearrangement joins TRBV4-3 to TRBJ1-1; TRBD1 is a possible D gene (6 bases). This CDR3 contains 20 residues. Trimming stripped 1 base from V and 3 bases from J, with 27 bases between. Germline V lookup: CDR1 LGHNA, CDR2 YSLEER. The CDR3 DNA reads TGCGCCAGCAGCCAAGGTACCCCGACCGGCTACAGGGTTGGGTACACTGAAGCTTTCTTT. Encoded protein: CASSQGTPTGYRVGYTEAFF.

This clone has a single count. The rearrangement uses TRBV27 and TRBJ1-2; D is undetermined. This CDR3 has 12 residues. Per the germline V gene, CDR1 is MNHEY and CDR2 is SMNVEV (reference sequence). Trimming pared 5 bases from V and 6 bases from J, leaving 10 bases between. The CDR3 is CASSPTGDGYTF. The CDR3 bases are TGTGCCAGCAGTCCGACCGGGGATGGCTACACCTTC.

V and J are TRBV7-2 and TRBJ2-7; D ambiguous. Germline assignment: CDR1 SGHTA and CDR2 FQGNSA. The germline V and J ends were trimmed by 2 bases and 7 bases, with 9 bases remaining between them. The CDR3 length is 12 residues. The chain's CDR3 is CASSLKPQEQYF. The CDR3 nucleotides are TGTGCCAGCAGCTTAAAGCCTCAAGAGCAGTACTTC.

This chain joins TRBV19 and TRBJ2-7, with D possibly matching TRBD1 (5 bases). The CDR3 runs to 19 residues. Germline loops: CDR1 LNHDA, CDR2 SQIVND (reference sequence). V was trimmed by 9 bases and J by 0 bases, leaving 30 bases between them. The CDR3 bases are TGTGCCAGCCGAACCTCCTTTATCGAACACAGGCACCGCTCCTACGAGCAGTACTTC. Translating gives CASRTSFIEHRHRSYEQYF. The variable domain in full, completed from reference TRBV19 and TRBJ2-7, reads DGGITQSPKYLFRKEGQNVTLSCEQNLNHDAMYWYRQDPGQGLRLIYYSQIVNDFQKGDIAEGYSVSREKKESFPLTVTSAQKNPTAFYLCASRTSFIEHRHRSYEQYFGPGTRLTVT.

V usage is TRBV7-6 and J usage is TRBJ2-3, with 9 positions matching TRBD2. The CDR3 consists of 16 residues. The ends lost 3 bases at V and 2 bases at J; junction bases unmatched: 6. In germline, CDR1 is SGHVS, CDR2 FNYEAQ. The CDR3, as DNA: TGTGCCAGCAGCTTTTTAGCGGGGGACATCACAGATACGCAGTATTTT. It is translated as CASSFLAGDITDTQYF.

In DNA form, the CDR3 reads TGCGCCAGCAGCTGGTCTTTGGGGGTCGAGCAGTACTTC. As protein: CASSWSLGVEQYF. The V and J genes are TRBV5-1 and TRBJ2-7; D tentatively fits TRBD1 or TRBD2 (5 bases each). Trimming took off 3 bases at V and 6 bases at J, with 13 bases between the two ends. The CDR3 covers 13 residues. Germline lookup yields CDR1 SGHRS and CDR2 YFSETQ.

This clone occurred once. The chain recombines TRBV9 with TRBJ1-1, with D possibly TRBD1 on 5 matching bases. Trimming shortened V by 3 bases and J by 0 bases, and 9 bases separated the two germline ends. This CDR3 contains 14 residues. Germline V gene lookup returns CDR1 SGDLS and CDR2 YYNGEE. In DNA, the CDR3 is TGTGCCAGCAGCGCGGGACGTTTGAACACTGAAGCTTTCTTT. This translates into CASSAGRLNTEAFF.

This clone was found a few times. The rearrangement links TRBV10-3 to TRBJ1-2; D may be TRBD1 (6 bases). The CDR3 is made up of 13 amino acids. Looked up from germline, CDR1 is ENHRY and CDR2 is SYGVKD. Trimming removed 3 bases from V and 6 bases from J, with 11 bases in between. The CDR3 DNA reads TGTGCCATCAGTGACAGGGGAGAGGATGGCTACACCTTC. This codes for CAISDRGEDGYTF.

J is TRBJ2-6 and V is TRBV19, with D perhaps TRBD2 (5 bases). V lost 3 bases to trimming and J lost 3 bases, with 9 bases between them. The CDR3 is 15 residues long. Germline lookup yields CDR1 LNHDA and CDR2 SQIVND (reference sequence). CDR3 coding DNA: TGTGCCAGTAGTATCATGGGGAGTGGGGCCAACGTCCTGACTTTC. Protein: CASSIMGSGANVLTF. Full variable domain (outside the CDR3, taken from reference TRBV19 and TRBJ2-6): DGGITQSPKYLFRKEGQNVTLSCEQNLNHDAMYWYRQDPGQGLRLIYYSQIVNDFQKGDIAEGYSVSREKKESFPLTVTSAQKNPTAFYLCASSIMGSGANVLTFGAGSRLTVL.

The sample holds many counts of this clone. The chain is built from TRBV5-1 and TRBJ1-1; tentative D call: TRBD1 (5 bases). This CDR3 region has 18 residues. V lost 4 bases and J lost 2, with 24 bases in between. Germline V gene lookup returns CDR1 SGHRS and CDR2 YFSETQ. This chain's CDR3 is CASSTGTSIRSSNTEAFF. The DNA of the CDR3 is TGCGCCAGCAGCACGGGGACCAGTATTCGTAGCTCAAACACTGAAGCTTTCTTT.

This clone was seen a single time. The chain uses TRBV5-1 and TRBJ2-1; TRBD2 matches 7 bases. With 5 bases clipped from V and 8 bases from J, the junction kept 10 bases outside the gene matches. Germline V gene lookup returns CDR1 SGHRS and CDR2 YFSETQ. The CDR3 runs 14 residues. This CDR3 reads CASRLTSLLDEQFF. The CDR3 DNA is TGCGCCAGCAGATTGACTAGCCTTCTTGATGAGCAGTTCTTC.

This chain uses TRBV18 with TRBJ1-1; a weak D match, TRBD1 (5 bases). The CDR3 runs to 14 residues. Trimming shortened V by 2 bases and J by 5 bases, and 12 bases separated the two germline ends. CDR1 and CDR2 (germline): KGHSH, LQKENI. This CDR3 is CASSPGRGGTEAFF. The CDR3 DNA reads TGTGCCAGCTCACCAGGCCGGGGGGGAACTGAAGCTTTCTTT.

The chain links TRBV6-1 to TRBJ1-5; D not resolved. Germline CDR1 reads MNHNS; CDR2 reads SASEGT. CDR3 length equals 15 residues. The V end was cut by 2 bases, the J end by 0 bases, with 8 bases between. CDR3 region: CASSETTLSNQPQHF. The CDR3 DNA follows: TGTGCCAGCAGTGAAACCACCCTTAGCAATCAGCCCCAGCATTTT.

The rearrangement joins TRBV28 to TRBJ2-5; D may correspond to TRBD1 or TRBD2 (5 bases each). Trimming took off 2 bases at V and 4 bases at J, with 14 bases between the two ends. Per germline, CDR1 MDHEN and CDR2 SYDVKM. The CDR3 has 15 residues. DNA of the CDR3: TGTGCCAGCAGTTTAGGCACCGGGACGAGAGAGACCCAGTACTTC. Its translation: CASSLGTGTRETQYF.

The chain couples TRBV5-1 to TRBJ2-7, with 7 bases fitting TRBD1. The V gene end was trimmed by 3 bases and the J gene end by 6 bases; junction bases not matched to a gene: 15. Germline lookup yields CDR1 SGHRS and CDR2 YFSETQ. This CDR3 has 16 residues. The DNA for the CDR3 is TGCGCCAGCAGCTCGGGACAGACTATAGACCTCCGCGAGCAGTACTTC. Amino acid sequence: CASSSGQTIDLREQYF.

V usage is TRBV18 and J usage is TRBJ1-3; D gene ambiguous. The ends were cut back, 2 bases at V and 4 bases at J, with 15 bases in the middle. CDR3 length: 16 residues. Germline CDR1 reads KGHSH; CDR2 reads LQKENI. CDR3 nucleotides: TGTGCCAGCTCACCAAGGAATGAGGGTGGCGGAAACACCATATATTTT. Encoded protein: CASSPRNEGGGNTIYF. Together with reference TRBV18 and TRBJ1-3, the CDR3 gives the full variable domain: NAGVMQNPRHLVRRRGQEARLRCSPMKGHSHVYWYRQLPEEGLKFMVYLQKENIIDESGMPKERFSAEFPKEGPSILRIQQVVRGDSAAYFCASSPRNEGGGNTIYFGEGSWLTVV.

V is TRBV6-6 and J is TRBJ1-3, with unresolved D. V lost 0 bases and J lost 1, with 1 base in between. CDR3 length: 13 residues. Germline assignment: CDR1 MNHNY and CDR2 SVGAGI (reference sequence). CDR3 in amino acids: CASSYSSGNTIYF. For the CDR3, the DNA is TGTGCCAGCAGTTACTCGTCTGGAAACACCATATATTTT.

The chain uses TRBV7-2 and TRBJ1-1; tentatively, D is TRBD1 (6 bases). V was pared by 2 bases and J by 4 bases, with 14 bases between. Germline CDR1 and CDR2: SGHTA and FQGNSA. The CDR3 is 15 residues long. Here the CDR3 reads CASSLKQGQRTEAFF. DNA for the CDR3: TGTGCCAGCAGCTTAAAACAGGGCCAGCGCACTGAAGCTTTCTTT. The full variable domain, completed using reference TRBV7-2 and TRBJ1-1, is GAGVSQSPSNKVTEKGKDVELRCDPISGHTALYWYRQSLGQGLEFLIYFQGNSAPDKSGLPSDRFSAERTGGSVSTLTIQRTQQEDSAVYLCASSLKQGQRTEAFFGQGTRLTVV.

The chain has TRBV5-1 and TRBJ2-7, with TRBD1 as a possible D gene (5 bases). Trimming left V 4 bases short and J 2 bases short, with 13 bases between. The CDR3 covers 14 residues. Germline V gives CDR1 SGHRS, CDR2 YFSETQ. The CDR3 sequence is CASSPPTAPYEQYF. The DNA for the CDR3 is TGCGCCAGCAGCCCTCCGACAGCCCCCTACGAGCAGTACTTC.

V usage is TRBV5-1 and J usage is TRBJ1-2, with a tentative D call TRBD1 (6 bases). Trimming cost V 0 bases and J 3 bases, with 18 bases left between them. CDR3 length: 17 amino acids. Germline CDR1 reads SGHRS; CDR2 reads YFSETQ. The CDR3 loop reads CASSLARSGVGDYGYTF. In DNA, the CDR3 is TGCGCCAGCAGCTTGGCCCGTTCAGGGGTGGGGGACTATGGCTACACCTTC.

This clone has a single count. V and J are TRBV9 and TRBJ2-1, with D perhaps matching TRBD1 or TRBD2 (6 bases each). V lost 0 bases and J lost 7, with 14 bases in between. CDR3 length: 15 residues. Germline V CDR1 and CDR2: SGDLS, YYNGEE. The CDR3 bases are TGTGCCAGCAGCGTAGGTAGGGGGGAGTGGAATGAGCAGTTCTTC. It specifies CASSVGRGEWNEQFF. The variable domain in full, completed from reference TRBV9 and TRBJ2-1, reads DSGVTQTPKHLITATGQRVTLRCSPRSGDLSVYWYQQSLDQGLQFLIQYYNGEERAKGNILERFSAQQFPDLHSELNLSSLELGDSALYFCASSVGRGEWNEQFFGPGTRLTVL.

The rearrangement uses TRBV20-1 and TRBJ2-5; no reliable D call. The germline CDR1 and CDR2 sequences are DFQATT and SNEGSKA (reference sequence). The CDR3 has 11 amino acids. V lost 6 bases, J lost 4 bases, and 9 bases lay in between. CDR3 nucleotides: TGCAGTGCCATCTGGGGAGAGACCCAGTACTTC. Translated, it gives CSAIWGETQYF.

This clone was seen only once. This chain links TRBV10-1 with TRBJ2-1; possibly TRBD2 for D (7 bases). Deletions cut 0 bases from V and 7 bases from J, with 16 bases between. CDR3 size: 16 residues. Germline V gene lookup returns CDR1 WNHNN and CDR2 SYGVQD (reference sequence). CDR3 nucleotide sequence: TGCGCCAGCAGTGAGTCGTGGGGGGGGCCGGGTAATGAGCAGTTCTTC. The encoded protein is CASSESWGGPGNEQFF.